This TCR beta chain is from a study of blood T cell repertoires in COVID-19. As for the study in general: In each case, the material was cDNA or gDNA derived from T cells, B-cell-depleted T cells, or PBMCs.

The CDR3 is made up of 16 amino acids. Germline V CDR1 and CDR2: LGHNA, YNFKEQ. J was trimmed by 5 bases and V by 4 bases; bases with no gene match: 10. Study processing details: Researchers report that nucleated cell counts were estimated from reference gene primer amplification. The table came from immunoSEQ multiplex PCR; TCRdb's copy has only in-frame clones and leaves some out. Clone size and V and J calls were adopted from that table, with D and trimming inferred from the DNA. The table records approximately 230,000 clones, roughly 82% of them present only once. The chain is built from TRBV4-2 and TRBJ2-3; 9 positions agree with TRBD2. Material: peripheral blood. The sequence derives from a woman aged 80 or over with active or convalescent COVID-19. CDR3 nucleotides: TGTGCCAGCAGCCCGCGAGTAGCGGGAGCCGGAGATACGCAGTATTTT. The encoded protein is CASSPRVAGAGDTQYF.